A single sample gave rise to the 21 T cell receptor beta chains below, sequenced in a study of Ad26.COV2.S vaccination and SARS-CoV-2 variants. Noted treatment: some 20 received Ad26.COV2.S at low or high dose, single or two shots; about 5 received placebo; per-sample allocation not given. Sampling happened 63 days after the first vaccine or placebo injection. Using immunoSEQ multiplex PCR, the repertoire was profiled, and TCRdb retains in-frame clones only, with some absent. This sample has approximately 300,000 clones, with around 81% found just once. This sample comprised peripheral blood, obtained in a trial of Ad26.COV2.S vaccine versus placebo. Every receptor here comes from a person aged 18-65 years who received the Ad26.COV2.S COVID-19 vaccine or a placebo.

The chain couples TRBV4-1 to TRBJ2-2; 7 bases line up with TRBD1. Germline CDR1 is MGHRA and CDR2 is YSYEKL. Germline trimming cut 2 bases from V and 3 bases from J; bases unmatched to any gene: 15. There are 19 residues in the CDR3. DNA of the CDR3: TGCGCCAGCAGCCAACCGTTGACAGGGATCTTTAAAGACACCGGGGAGCTGTTTTTT. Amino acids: CASSQPLTGIFKDTGELFF.

The CDR3 loop reads CATNPPTGMKTQYF. CDR3 bases: TGTGCCACCAATCCCCCTACAGGGATGAAGACCCAGTACTTC. The J gene is TRBJ2-5, the V gene TRBV6-5, with D maybe TRBD1 (6 bases). This CDR3 has 14 residues. Trimming removed 10 bases from V and 6 bases from J, with 21 bases in between. Germline CDR1 is MNHEY and CDR2 is SVGAGI.

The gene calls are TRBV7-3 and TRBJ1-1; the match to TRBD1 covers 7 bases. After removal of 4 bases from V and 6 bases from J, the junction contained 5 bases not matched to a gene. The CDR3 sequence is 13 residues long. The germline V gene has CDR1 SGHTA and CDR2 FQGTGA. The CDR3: CASSSPQGPEAFF. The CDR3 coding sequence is TGTGCCAGCAGCTCCCCACAGGGGCCTGAAGCTTTCTTT.

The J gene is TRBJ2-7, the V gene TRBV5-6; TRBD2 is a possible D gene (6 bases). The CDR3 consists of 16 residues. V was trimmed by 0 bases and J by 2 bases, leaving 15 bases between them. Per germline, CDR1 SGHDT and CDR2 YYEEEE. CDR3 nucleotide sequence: TGTGCCAGCAGCTTGGGACGGCGGGATCTTGCCTACGAGCAGTACTTC. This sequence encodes CASSLGRRDLAYEQYF. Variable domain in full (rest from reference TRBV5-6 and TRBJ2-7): DAGVTQSPTHLIKTRGQQVTLRCSPKSGHDTVSWYQQALGQGPQFIFQYYEEEERQRGNFPDRFSGHQFPNYSSELNVNALLLGDSALYLCASSLGRRDLAYEQYFGPGTRLTVT.

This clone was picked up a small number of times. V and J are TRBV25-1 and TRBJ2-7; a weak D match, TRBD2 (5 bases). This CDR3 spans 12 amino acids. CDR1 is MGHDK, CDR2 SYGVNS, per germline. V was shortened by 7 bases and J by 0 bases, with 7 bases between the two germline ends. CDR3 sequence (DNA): TGTGCCAGCAACGGGGACTCCTACGAGCAGTACTTC. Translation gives CASNGDSYEQYF.

The CDR3 sequence: CAWSVPPKISLDTGELFF. CDR3 bases: TGTGCCTGGAGTGTACCCCCAAAAATAAGTCTTGACACCGGGGAGCTGTTTTTT. The J gene is TRBJ2-2, the V gene TRBV30; D is uncertain. CDR3 size: 18 residues. The V gene lost 0 bases and the J gene lost 3 bases, with 20 bases spanning the gap. CDR1 and CDR2 from the germline V gene are GTSNPN and SVGIG (reference sequence).

The CDR3 region is CASSSWGTTDTQYF. Here the CDR3 DNA reads TGTGCCAGCAGCTCTTGGGGGACCACAGATACGCAGTATTTT. The chain employs TRBV7-3 and TRBJ2-3; either TRBD1 or TRBD2 may fit D (5 bases each). Germline V CDR1 and CDR2: SGHTA, FQGTGA. The CDR3 length is 14 residues. Trimming removed 4 bases from V and 2 bases from J, with 10 bases in between.

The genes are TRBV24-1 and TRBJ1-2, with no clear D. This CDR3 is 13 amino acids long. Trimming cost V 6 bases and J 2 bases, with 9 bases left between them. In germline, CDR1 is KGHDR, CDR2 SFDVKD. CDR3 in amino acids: CATSRGVNYGYTF. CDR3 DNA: TGTGCCACCAGTCGTGGGGTAAACTATGGCTACACCTTC.

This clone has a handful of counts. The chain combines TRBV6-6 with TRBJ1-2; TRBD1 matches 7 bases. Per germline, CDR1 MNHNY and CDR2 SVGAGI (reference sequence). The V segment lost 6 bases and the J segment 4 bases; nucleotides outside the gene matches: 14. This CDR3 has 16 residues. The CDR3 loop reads CASRDRPGQRSYGYTF. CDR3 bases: TGTGCCAGCAGGGATCGCCCGGGACAGCGCAGCTATGGCTACACCTTC.

The CDR3 DNA follows: TGCGCCAGCAGCCAAGGGGGGGATTCCCGGCCCCAGCATTTT. As protein: CASSQGGDSRPQHF. The J gene is TRBJ1-5, the V gene TRBV4-1, with D perhaps matching TRBD1 (5 bases). V lost 1 base and J 9 bases, leaving 13 bases between the germline ends. The CDR3 loop spans 14 amino acids. In germline, CDR1 is MGHRA, CDR2 YSYEKL.

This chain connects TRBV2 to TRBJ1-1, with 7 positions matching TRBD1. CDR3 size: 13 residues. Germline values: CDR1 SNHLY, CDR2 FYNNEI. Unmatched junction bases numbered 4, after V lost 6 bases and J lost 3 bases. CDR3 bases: TGTGCCAGCAGCCGACAGGGTCACACTGAAGCTTTCTTT. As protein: CASSRQGHTEAFF.

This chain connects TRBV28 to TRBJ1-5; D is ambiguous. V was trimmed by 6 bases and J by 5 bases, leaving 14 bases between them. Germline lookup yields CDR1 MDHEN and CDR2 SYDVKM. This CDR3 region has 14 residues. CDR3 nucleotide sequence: TGTGCCAGCAGGCTGGTGGGTTCTTATCAGCCCCAGCATTTT. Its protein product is CASRLVGSYQPQHF.

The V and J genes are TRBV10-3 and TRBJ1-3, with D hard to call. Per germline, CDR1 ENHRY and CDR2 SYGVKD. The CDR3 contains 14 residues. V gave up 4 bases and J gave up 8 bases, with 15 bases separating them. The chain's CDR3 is CAISAGASEDTIYF. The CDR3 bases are TGTGCCATCAGTGCGGGAGCGTCAGAGGACACCATATATTTT.

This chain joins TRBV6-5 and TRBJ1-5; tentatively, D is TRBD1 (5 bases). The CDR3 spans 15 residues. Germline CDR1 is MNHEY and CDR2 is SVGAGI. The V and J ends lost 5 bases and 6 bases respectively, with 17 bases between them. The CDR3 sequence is CASSPPGQLSQPQHF. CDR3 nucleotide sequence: TGTGCCAGCAGTCCCCCGGGGCAGTTATCTCAGCCCCAGCATTTT.

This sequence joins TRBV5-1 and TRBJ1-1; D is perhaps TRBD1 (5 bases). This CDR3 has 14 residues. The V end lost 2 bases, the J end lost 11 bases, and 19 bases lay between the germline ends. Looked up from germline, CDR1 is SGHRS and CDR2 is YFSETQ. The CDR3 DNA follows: TGCGCCAGCAGCTTCAGGGTAAGCCGGGGGTTCGCTTTCTTT. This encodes CASSFRVSRGFAFF.

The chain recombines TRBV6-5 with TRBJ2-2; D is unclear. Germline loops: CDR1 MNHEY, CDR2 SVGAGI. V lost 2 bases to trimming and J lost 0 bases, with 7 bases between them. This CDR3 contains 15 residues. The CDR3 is CASSYQGANTGELFF. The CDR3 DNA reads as TGTGCCAGCAGTTACCAAGGTGCGAACACCGGGGAGCTGTTTTTT.

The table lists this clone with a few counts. Here the CDR3 DNA reads TGTGCCAGCAGCGTGACGACAGGGTTCTACGAGCAGTACTTC. This translates into CASSVTTGFYEQYF. The chain carries TRBV9 and TRBJ2-7; 7 bases map to TRBD1. Germline lookup yields CDR1 SGDLS and CDR2 YYNGEE. The CDR3 totals 14 residues. The junction had 5 bases not matched to a gene; V was cut back by 2 bases and J by 3 bases.

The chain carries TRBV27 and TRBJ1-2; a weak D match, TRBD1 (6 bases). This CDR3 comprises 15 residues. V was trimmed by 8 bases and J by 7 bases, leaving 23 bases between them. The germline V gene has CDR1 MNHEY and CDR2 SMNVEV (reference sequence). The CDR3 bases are TGTGCCAGCGGACAAGGAACTCAGGGGCTGAGTGGCTACACCTTC. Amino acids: CASGQGTQGLSGYTF.

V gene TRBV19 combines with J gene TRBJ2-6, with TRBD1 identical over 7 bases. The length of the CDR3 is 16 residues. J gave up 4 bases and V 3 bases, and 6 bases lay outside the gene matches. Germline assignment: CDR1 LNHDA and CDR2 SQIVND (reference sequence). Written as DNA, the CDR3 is TGTGCCAGTAGTATTGAACAGGGGTTCGGGGCCAACGTCCTGACTTTC. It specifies CASSIEQGFGANVLTF.

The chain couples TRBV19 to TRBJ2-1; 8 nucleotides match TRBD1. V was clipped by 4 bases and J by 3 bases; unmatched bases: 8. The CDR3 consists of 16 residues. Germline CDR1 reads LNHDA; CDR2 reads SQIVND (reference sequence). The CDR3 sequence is CASSKGQGHLYNEQFF. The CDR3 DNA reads TGTGCCAGTAGTAAAGGACAGGGTCATCTCTACAATGAGCAGTTCTTC.

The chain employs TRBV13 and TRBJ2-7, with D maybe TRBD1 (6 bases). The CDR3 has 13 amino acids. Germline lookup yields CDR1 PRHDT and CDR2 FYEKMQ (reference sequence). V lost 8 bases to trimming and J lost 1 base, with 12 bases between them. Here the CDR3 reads CASLDRFSYEQYF. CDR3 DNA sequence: TGTGCCAGCCTAGACAGGTTTTCCTACGAGCAGTACTTC. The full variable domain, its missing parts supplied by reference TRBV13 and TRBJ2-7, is AAGVIQSPRHLIKEKRETATLKCYPIPRHDTVYWYQQGPGQDPQFLISFYEKMQSDKGSIPDRFSAQQFSDYHSELNMSSLELGDSALYFCASLDRFSYEQYFGPGTRLTVT.